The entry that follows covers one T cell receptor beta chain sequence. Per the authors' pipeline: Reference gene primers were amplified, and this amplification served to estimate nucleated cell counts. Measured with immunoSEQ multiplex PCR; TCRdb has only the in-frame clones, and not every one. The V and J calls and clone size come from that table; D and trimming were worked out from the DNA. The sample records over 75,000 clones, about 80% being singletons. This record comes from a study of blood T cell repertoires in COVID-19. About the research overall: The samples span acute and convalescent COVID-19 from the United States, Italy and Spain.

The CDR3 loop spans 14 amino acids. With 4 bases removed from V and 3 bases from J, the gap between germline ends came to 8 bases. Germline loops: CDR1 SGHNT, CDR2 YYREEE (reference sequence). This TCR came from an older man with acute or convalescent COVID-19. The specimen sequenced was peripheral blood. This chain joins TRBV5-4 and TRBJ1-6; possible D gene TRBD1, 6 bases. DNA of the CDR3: TGTGCCAGCAGCGTACAGGGCTATAATTCACCCCTCCACTTT. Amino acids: CASSVQGYNSPLHF.